This T cell receptor (beta chain) was identified in a study of CD8 T cells in ankylosing spondylitis. Concerning this clonotype itself: The antigen remains unidentified.

This CDR3 has 14 residues. CDR1 is SEHNR and CDR2 is FQNEAQ in the germline V gene (reference sequence). V was cut by 1 base and J by 9 bases, with 13 bases left in between. Regarding the study as a whole: Seemingly characteristic of ankylosing spondylitis blood was a TCR beta motif consisting of under 10 highly homologous variants. Peripheral blood samples showed relatively rare disease-linked clones, and these clones were CD8+.

For TCR beta, libraries came from quantitative 5'-RACE with molecular barcodes. TCRdb reprocessed the 5' RACE reads with MiXCR, giving one entry per CDR3 protein. The sample includes about 800,000 distinct CDR3 sequences, 12% of them seen just once. The receptor was isolated from a male donor with ankylosing spondylitis. The V and J genes are TRBV7-9 and TRBJ2-1, with D uncertain. Sequences were obtained from blood, either unsorted or a sorted T cell fraction (not recorded which). The chain's CDR3 is CASSLGGRGTEQFF. Written as DNA, the CDR3 is TGTGCCAGCAGCTTAGGGGGTCGTGGAACTGAGCAGTTCTTC.